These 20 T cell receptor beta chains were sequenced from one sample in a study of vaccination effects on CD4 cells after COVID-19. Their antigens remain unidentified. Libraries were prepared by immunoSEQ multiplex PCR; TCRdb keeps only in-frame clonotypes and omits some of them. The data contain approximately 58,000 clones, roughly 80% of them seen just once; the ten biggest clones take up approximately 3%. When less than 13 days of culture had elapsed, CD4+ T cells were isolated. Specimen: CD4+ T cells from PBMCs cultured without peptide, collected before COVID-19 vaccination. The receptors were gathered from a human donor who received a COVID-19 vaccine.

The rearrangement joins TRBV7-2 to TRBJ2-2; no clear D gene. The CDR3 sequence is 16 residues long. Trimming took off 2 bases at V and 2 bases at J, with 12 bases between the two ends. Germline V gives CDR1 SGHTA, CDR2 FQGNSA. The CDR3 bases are TGTGCCAGCAGCTTATTTTCGCGGAGTAACACCGGGGAGCTGTTTTTT. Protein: CASSLFSRSNTGELFF.

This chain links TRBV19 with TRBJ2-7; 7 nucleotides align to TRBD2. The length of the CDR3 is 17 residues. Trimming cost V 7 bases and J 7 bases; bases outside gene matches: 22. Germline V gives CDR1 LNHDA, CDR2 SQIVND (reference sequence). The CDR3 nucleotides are TGTGCCAGTATTCGCCAGCGGGGCGCTTCTTACGTAAGGGAGCAGTACGTC. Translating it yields CASIRQRGASYVREQYV.

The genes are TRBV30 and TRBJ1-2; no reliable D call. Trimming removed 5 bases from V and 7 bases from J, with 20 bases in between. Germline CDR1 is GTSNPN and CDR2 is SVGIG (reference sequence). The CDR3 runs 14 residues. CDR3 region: CAWSRTDFSVGYTF. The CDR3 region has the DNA TGTGCCTGGTCAAGGACGGACTTCTCGGTTGGCTACACCTTC.

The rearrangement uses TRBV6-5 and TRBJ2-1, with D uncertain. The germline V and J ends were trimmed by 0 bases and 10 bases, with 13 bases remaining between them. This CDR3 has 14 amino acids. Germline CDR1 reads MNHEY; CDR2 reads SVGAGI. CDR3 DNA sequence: TGTGCCAGCAGTTACTCGCGCCAAAGTGGGGAGCAGTTCTTC. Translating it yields CASSYSRQSGEQFF.

CDR3: CASSLWRGGTDTQYF. CDR3 nucleotide sequence: TGTGCCAGCAGCTTATGGCGGGGGGGCACAGATACGCAGTATTTT. The chain recombines TRBV7-9 with TRBJ2-3, with TRBD2 matching over 8 bases. The CDR3 contains 15 residues. In germline, CDR1 is SEHNR, CDR2 FQNEAQ (reference sequence). V shed 2 bases and J 1 base; nucleotides not matched to a gene: 2.

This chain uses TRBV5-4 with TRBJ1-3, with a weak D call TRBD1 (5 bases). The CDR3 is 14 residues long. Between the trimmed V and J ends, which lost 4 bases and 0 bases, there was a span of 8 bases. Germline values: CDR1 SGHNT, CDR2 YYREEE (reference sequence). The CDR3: CASSRGGSGNTIYF. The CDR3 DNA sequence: TGTGCCAGCAGCCGGGGGGGCTCTGGAAACACCATATATTTT.

The CDR3 region has the DNA TGTGCCAGCAGTCCCGCTGGGCCTAATGAAAAACTGTTTTTT. Residues: CASSPAGPNEKLFF. The chain couples TRBV6-6 to TRBJ1-4; no definite D call. CDR3 length: 14 amino acids. CDR1 and CDR2 (germline): MNHNY, SVGAGI (reference sequence). V shed 5 bases and J shed 3 bases, with 10 bases lying between them.

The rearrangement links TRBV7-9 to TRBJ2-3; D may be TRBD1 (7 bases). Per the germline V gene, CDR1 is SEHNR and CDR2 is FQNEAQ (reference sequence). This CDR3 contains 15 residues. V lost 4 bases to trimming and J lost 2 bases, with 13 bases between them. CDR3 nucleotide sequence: TGTGCCAGCAGCTCGCAGGGGGGAGTCACAGATACGCAGTATTTT. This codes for CASSSQGGVTDTQYF.

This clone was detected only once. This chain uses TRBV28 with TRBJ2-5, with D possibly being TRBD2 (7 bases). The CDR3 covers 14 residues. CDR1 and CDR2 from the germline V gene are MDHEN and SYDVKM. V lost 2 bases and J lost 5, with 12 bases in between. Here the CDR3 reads CASSLGGALETQYF. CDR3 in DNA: TGTGCCAGCAGTTTAGGGGGGGCCTTGGAGACCCAGTACTTC.

CDR3 sequence: CASSRRTGGNEKLFF. As DNA, the CDR3 is TGTGCCAGCAGTCGCCGGACAGGGGGTAATGAAAAACTGTTTTTT. The rearrangement joins TRBV28 to TRBJ1-4; 10 bases match TRBD1. Germline CDR1 is MDHEN and CDR2 is SYDVKM. This CDR3 has 15 amino acids. The V gene end was trimmed by 5 bases and the J gene end by 4 bases; junction bases not matched to a gene: 4.

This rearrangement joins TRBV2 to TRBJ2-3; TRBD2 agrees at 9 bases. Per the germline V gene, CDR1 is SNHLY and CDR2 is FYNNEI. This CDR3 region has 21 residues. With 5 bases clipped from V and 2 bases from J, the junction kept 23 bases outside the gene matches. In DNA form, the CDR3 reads TGTGCCAGCAGTAATGACCTGACGACTAGCGGTGCCTACCTGGTCACAGATACGCAGTATTTT. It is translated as CASSNDLTTSGAYLVTDTQYF.

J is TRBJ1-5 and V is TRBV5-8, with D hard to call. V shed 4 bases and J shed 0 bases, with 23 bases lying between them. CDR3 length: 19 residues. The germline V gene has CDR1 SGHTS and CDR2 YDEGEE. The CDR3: CASSPARMASGGSNQPQHF. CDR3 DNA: TGTGCCAGCAGCCCTGCCAGGATGGCCTCGGGAGGTAGCAATCAGCCCCAGCATTTT.

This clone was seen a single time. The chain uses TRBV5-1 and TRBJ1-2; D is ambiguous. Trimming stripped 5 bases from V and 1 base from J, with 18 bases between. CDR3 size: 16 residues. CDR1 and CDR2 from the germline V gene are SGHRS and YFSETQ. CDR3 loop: CASSPAGNGFNYGYTF. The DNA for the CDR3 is TGCGCCAGCAGTCCCGCGGGTAACGGGTTTAACTATGGCTACACCTTC.

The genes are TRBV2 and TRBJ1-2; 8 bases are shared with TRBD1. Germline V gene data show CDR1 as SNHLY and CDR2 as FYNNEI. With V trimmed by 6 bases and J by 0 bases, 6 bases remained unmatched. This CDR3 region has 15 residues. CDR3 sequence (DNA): TGTGCCAGCAGAGGGGGACAGGTCTCTAACTATGGCTACACCTTC. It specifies CASRGGQVSNYGYTF.

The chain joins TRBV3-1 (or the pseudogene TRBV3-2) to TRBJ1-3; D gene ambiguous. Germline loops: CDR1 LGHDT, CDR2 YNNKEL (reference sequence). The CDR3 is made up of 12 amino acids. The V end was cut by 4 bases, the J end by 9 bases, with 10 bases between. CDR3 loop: CASSRGFGTIYF. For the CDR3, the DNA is TGTGCCAGCAGCCGAGGGTTCGGCACCATATATTTT.

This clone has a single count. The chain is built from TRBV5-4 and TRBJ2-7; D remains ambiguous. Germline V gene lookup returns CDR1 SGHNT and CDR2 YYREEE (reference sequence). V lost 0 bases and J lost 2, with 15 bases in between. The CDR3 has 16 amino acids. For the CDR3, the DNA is TGTGCCAGCAGCTTGGGACGACACAATACCCCCTACGAGCAGTACGTC. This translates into CASSLGRHNTPYEQYV.

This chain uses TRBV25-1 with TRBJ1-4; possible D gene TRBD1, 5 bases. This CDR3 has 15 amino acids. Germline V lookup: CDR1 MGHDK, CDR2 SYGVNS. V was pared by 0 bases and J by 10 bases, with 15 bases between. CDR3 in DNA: TGTGCCAGCAGTGAATATGACGGGGGTCACGGAAAACTGTTTTTT. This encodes CASSEYDGGHGKLFF.

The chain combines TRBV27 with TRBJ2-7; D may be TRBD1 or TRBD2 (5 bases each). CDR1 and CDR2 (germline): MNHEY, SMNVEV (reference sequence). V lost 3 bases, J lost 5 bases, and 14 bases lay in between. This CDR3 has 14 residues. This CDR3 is CASSFVRGRHEQYV. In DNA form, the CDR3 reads TGTGCCAGCAGTTTTGTGAGGGGCAGACACGAGCAGTACGTC.

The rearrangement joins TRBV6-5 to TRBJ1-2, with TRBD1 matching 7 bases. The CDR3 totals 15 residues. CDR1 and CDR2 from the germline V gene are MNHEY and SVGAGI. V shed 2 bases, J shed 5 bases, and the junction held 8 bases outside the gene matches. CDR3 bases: TGTGCCAGCAGTTACAGCGGACAGGTGCCGTATGGCTACACCTTC. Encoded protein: CASSYSGQVPYGYTF.

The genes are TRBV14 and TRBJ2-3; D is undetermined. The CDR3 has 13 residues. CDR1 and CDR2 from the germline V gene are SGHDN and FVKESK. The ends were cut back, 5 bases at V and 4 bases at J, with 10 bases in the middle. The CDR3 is CASSSLGSDTQYF. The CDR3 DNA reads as TGTGCCAGCAGCAGTCTAGGGTCAGATACGCAGTATTTT.